The source of this T cell receptor (beta chain) is a study of T cell repertoires in cytomegalovirus infection. Whole-study findings and limits: CMV-specific TCR beta clonotypes restricted by HLA-C were the ones dominating the ex vivo response. Public TCR beta family frequency separated CMV-and-HLA carriers, including in an independent cohort.

This CDR3 comprises 14 residues. Losses at the gene ends were 5 bases for V and 3 bases for J; bases not matched to a gene: 2. The germline V gene encodes CDR1 MNHNS and CDR2 SASEGT. The sample holds many counts of this clonotype. Its antigen is unknown. Via MiXCR, TCRdb re-called the reads, giving one row per CDR3 protein. This sample yields approximately 500,000 distinct CDR3 sequences, of which approximately 15% are seen a single time; 20% to 30% belongs to the top ten. The sequencing input was CD8+ T cells from PBMCs. The sequence was obtained from a human donor in good health (CMV status not recorded). Some clones in this sample may be carry-over from other donors' samples. The rearrangement uses TRBV6-1 and TRBJ1-4; TRBD1 matches at 8 bases. This chain's CDR3 is CASSRTGSNEKLFF. The CDR3, as DNA: TGTGCCAGCAGTCGGACAGGGTCTAATGAAAAACTGTTTTTT.